The 13 T cell receptor beta chains given below trace back to one sample, sequenced in a study of blood T cell repertoires in COVID-19 (dated by TCRdb to the early 2020s). Libraries were made using the immunoSEQ multiplex PCR assay. Imported from immuneACCESS, the table was reduced by TCRdb to in-frame sequences with V and J called. These copies leave out some clones; in studies compared against another copy, an unresolved V gene accounts for under half, and the cause of the remainder is not known. Here the sample has about 220,000 clones; around 83% occur a single time. Of the sample, over 7% is held by the ten largest clones. Material for sequencing was peripheral blood. All receptors come from a woman of 80 years or more with COVID-19, enrolled during active disease.

The chain combines TRBV7-2 with TRBJ1-1, with D possibly TRBD1 on 5 matching bases. The V and J ends lost 5 bases and 0 bases respectively, with 13 bases between them. Germline V gene data show CDR1 as SGHTA and CDR2 as FQGNSA. The CDR3 sequence is 15 residues long. CDR3 sequence (DNA): TGTGCCAGCAGCCCAAGGACACCCATGAACACTGAAGCTTTCTTT. Its protein is CASSPRTPMNTEAFF. The full variable domain, with the rest looked up from reference TRBV7-2 and TRBJ1-1, is GAGVSQSPSNKVTEKGKDVELRCDPISGHTALYWYRQSLGQGLEFLIYFQGNSAPDKSGLPSDRFSAERTGGSVSTLTIQRTQQEDSAVYLCASSPRTPMNTEAFFGQGTRLTVV.

This chain connects TRBV19 to TRBJ1-2; 7 positions match TRBD1. Germline V lookup: CDR1 LNHDA, CDR2 SQIVND (reference sequence). Trimming took 3 bases from V and 8 from J; bases not matched to a gene: 12. The CDR3 is made up of 15 amino acids. CDR3 sequence: CASSIDRDFAGGYTF. The CDR3 bases are TGTGCCAGTAGTATTGACAGGGACTTCGCTGGCGGCTACACCTTC.

The V call is TRBV29-1, the J call TRBJ2-1; a possible D gene is TRBD1 (5 bases). The CDR3 has 14 residues. Germline values: CDR1 SQVTM, CDR2 ANQGSEA. The V end was cut by 7 bases, the J end by 7 bases, with 20 bases between. The CDR3: CSGRTVGWTNEQFF. CDR3 in DNA: TGCAGCGGCCGGACGGTAGGGTGGACAAATGAGCAGTTCTTC.

The genes are TRBV5-4 and TRBJ2-3; D gene ambiguous. CDR3 length: 13 amino acids. The V and J ends lost 2 bases and 2 bases respectively, with 6 bases between them. Germline V CDR1 and CDR2: SGHNT, YYREEE (reference sequence). The CDR3 region is CASSFVHTDTQYF. DNA of the CDR3: TGTGCCAGCAGCTTTGTCCACACAGATACGCAGTATTTT.

The chain combines TRBV7-9 with TRBJ1-1; unclear D gene. Trimming pared 0 bases from V and 1 base from J, leaving 9 bases between. Looked up from germline, CDR1 is SEHNR and CDR2 is FQNEAQ (reference sequence). This CDR3 comprises 15 residues. DNA for the CDR3: TGTGCCAGCAGCTTAGCCGGGGTGGGGAACACTGAAGCTTTCTTT. Translating gives CASSLAGVGNTEAFF.

J is TRBJ1-1 and V is TRBV27; 9 bases fit TRBD1. Germline V lookup: CDR1 MNHEY, CDR2 SMNVEV (reference sequence). Losses at the gene ends were 3 bases for V and 6 bases for J; bases not matched to a gene: 5. This CDR3 spans 14 amino acids. The CDR3, as DNA: TGTGCCAGCAGTTTCACAGGGGGCCAAGCTGAAGCTTTCTTT. It yields the protein CASSFTGGQAEAFF.

The chain links TRBV18 to TRBJ1-2; TRBD1 might be the D (5 bases). CDR3 length: 16 amino acids. In germline, CDR1 is KGHSH, CDR2 LQKENI. Trimming took 3 bases from V and 4 from J, leaving 18 bases between them. CDR3 DNA: TGTGCCAGCTCACCGTCTGGGACGGAGGGGATCTATGGCTACACCTTC. Its translation is CASSPSGTEGIYGYTF.

A single count supports this clone. The chain recombines TRBV5-1 with TRBJ2-7; maybe TRBD2 (6 bases). This CDR3 spans 16 amino acids. V shed 5 bases and J shed 1 base, with 19 bases lying between them. The germline V gene encodes CDR1 SGHRS and CDR2 YFSETQ. CDR3 loop: CASRWGEVAGSYEQYF. Written as DNA, the CDR3 is TGCGCCAGCAGGTGGGGGGAGGTGGCAGGGTCCTACGAGCAGTACTTC. The whole variable domain, remainder taken from reference TRBV5-1 and TRBJ2-7, is KAGVTQTPRYLIKTRGQQVTLSCSPISGHRSVSWYQQTPGQGLQFLFEYFSETQRNKGNFPGRFSGRQFSNSRSEMNVSTLELGDSALYLCASRWGEVAGSYEQYFGPGTRLTVT.

The rearrangement links TRBV11-2 to TRBJ2-7; 8 bases are a match to TRBD2. The CDR3 extends over 14 amino acids. With 5 bases clipped from V and 0 bases from J, the junction kept 3 bases outside the gene matches. The germline V gene has CDR1 SGHAT and CDR2 FQNNGV. This CDR3 reads CASSDSGASYEQYF. CDR3 DNA sequence: TGTGCCAGCAGCGATAGCGGGGCCTCCTACGAGCAGTACTTC.

The V gene is TRBV30, the J gene TRBJ1-4, with 8 bases matching TRBD1. CDR3 size: 14 residues. The V gene's germline CDR1 is GTSNPN and CDR2 SVGIG (reference sequence). Germline trimming cut 5 bases from V and 10 bases from J; bases unmatched to any gene: 12. The CDR3 coding sequence is TGTGCCTGGGGCGGACAGGGAGGATTTGGAAAACTGTTTTTT. Encoded protein: CAWGGQGGFGKLFF.

This chain links TRBV28 with TRBJ1-1; 8 bases match TRBD1. This CDR3 has 16 amino acids. V dropped 2 bases and J dropped 1; count of bases not matched to a gene: 6. Germline V gene lookup returns CDR1 MDHEN and CDR2 SYDVKM. The CDR3 loop is CASSLQGAGRNTEAFF. DNA for the CDR3: TGTGCCAGCAGTTTACAGGGGGCCGGTCGGAACACTGAAGCTTTCTTT.

The chain links TRBV5-1 to TRBJ2-1, with TRBD1 matching 7 bases. This CDR3 has 15 residues. Trimming at V came to 0 bases and at J to 8 bases, leaving 8 bases not matched to a gene. CDR1 SGHRS and CDR2 YFSETQ come from the germline V gene. The CDR3: CASSLGQGNRDEQFF. The CDR3 nucleotides are TGCGCCAGCAGCTTGGGACAGGGAAATCGGGATGAGCAGTTCTTC.

V gene TRBV18 combines with J gene TRBJ2-1; 10 positions agree with TRBD2. Germline loops: CDR1 KGHSH, CDR2 LQKENI. This CDR3 is 15 amino acids long. J lost 11 bases, V lost 3 bases, and 10 bases had no gene match. CDR3 in DNA: TGTGCCAGCTCACCTGAATCTAGCGGGAGAAACAAGCAGTTCTTC. Protein product: CASSPESSGRNKQFF.